Here is one T cell receptor (beta chain) with its context. Its antigen is as yet unknown. The V end was cut by 3 bases, the J end by 0 bases, with 11 bases between. The CDR3 covers 15 residues. CDR1 MNHEY and CDR2 SMNVEV come from the germline V gene (reference sequence). Profiled with immunoSEQ multiplex PCR; TCRdb holds only in-frame clones, not every one. Among 150,000 to 200,000 clones, about four fifths were seen once, and the ten largest hold 9.5% to 13%. This sample was included in a study of cytomegalovirus exposure and HLA in healthy donors. In the study overall: The 90 to 150 validation repertoires were produced on the same platform as the 670 or so repertoires of the first cohort. This was reported in a later analysis.

Notes on the study in general: The study listed about 150 cytomegalovirus-associated TCR beta chains. Cytomegalovirus status was reportedly diagnosed by the classifier with high sensitivity and specificity. In vitro assays verified that three CMV-associated chains recognized CMV antigens specifically.

This chain uses TRBV27 with TRBJ1-1; possible D gene TRBD1, 6 bases. The receptor's source is a man aged 25 to 45 in good health and CMV-seropositive. Sequencing was performed on PBMCs. The CDR3 nucleotides read TGTGCCAGCAGTTTCAGGACAGATATGAACACTGAAGCTTTCTTT. It translates to CASSFRTDMNTEAFF.